The sequence of this T cell receptor (beta chain) was determined in a study of PD-1 blockade in classical Hodgkin lymphoma. Study-level results: What drove the repertoire differences, possibly disease activity or prior therapy, has not been defined. Lower baseline TCR diversity was reported for newly diagnosed patients than for healthy donors.

The CDR3 consists of 14 residues. V lost 1 base, J lost 14 bases, and 17 bases lay in between. Germline V gene sequence: CDR1 LGHNA, CDR2 YNFKEQ. Time point: newly diagnosed, previously untreated cHL patient sample. PBMCs representing newly diagnosed, untreated classical Hodgkin lymphoma functioned as the comparison. A word on this clone: What it binds is not known.

TCRdb's table, derived via immunoSEQ multiplex PCR, lists solely in-frame clones and lacks some. The sample records some 31,000 clones, under 95% being singletons. The genes are TRBV4-2 and TRBJ1-4; D is undetermined. The source material was peripheral blood mononuclear cells (PBMCs). The receptor was derived from a human donor with classical Hodgkin lymphoma. CDR3 in amino acids: CASSQVSPLGELFF. CDR3 nucleotides: TGTGCCAGCAGCCAAGTTAGCCCCCTGGGAGAGCTGTTTTTT.